This is a list of T cell receptor beta chains from one sample in a study of cytomegalovirus exposure and HLA in healthy donors. Here immunoSEQ multiplex PCR was the method, and the copy in TCRdb shows in-frame clones only, minus some. The sample lists some 170,000 clones, approximately 79% occurring once. Sequencing was performed on PBMCs. The source of these receptors is a middle-aged man in good health and CMV-seronegative. Each CDR3 is given with its conserved first and last residue. D genes are given only for firm matches. Clone size appears in some rows only: once, few, many, or a class for an expanded clone.

>-|TRBJ2-5|-|TRBV9
TGTGCCAGCAGCGTAGGGCTTAAAGAGACCCAGTACTTC
CASSVGLKETQYF
>TRBD2|TRBJ2-7|few|TRBV4-3
TGCGCCAGCAGCCAAGATCGGGGGGGGTACGAGCAGTACTTC
CASSQDRGGYEQYF
>TRBD1|TRBJ1-2|few|TRBV7-9
TGTGCCAGCAGCCAGGGGGCGCGTAACTATGGCTACACCTTC
CASSQGARNYGYTF
>-|TRBJ2-5|once|TRBV20-1
TGCAGTGCTTCCGGGGTAGAGACCCAGTACTTC
CSASGVETQYF
>-|TRBJ2-3|once|TRBV28
TGTGCCAGCAGTCCCGGGGGCACAGATACGCAGTATTTT
CASSPGGTDTQYF
>-|TRBJ1-4|-|TRBV25-1
TGTGCCAGCAGCCTCCCGGGTCCTAATGAAAAACTGTTTTTT
CASSLPGPNEKLFF
>TRBD1|TRBJ2-7|-|TRBV6-1
TGTGCCAGCAGTTTGCGGGACAGGTCGACCTACGAGCAGTACTTC
CASSLRDRSTYEQYF
>TRBD1|TRBJ1-1|-|TRBV5-1
TGCGCCAGCAGCCCTTTGGGACAGGGCGCACTGAGGGCTGAAGCTTTCTTT
CASSPLGQGALRAEAFF
>-|TRBJ2-2|once|TRBV6-5
TGTGCCAGCAGTTACTCGAGACAGGGGAGGGCCGGGGAGCTGTTTTTT
CASSYSRQGRAGELFF
>TRBD2|TRBJ2-7|-|TRBV4-1
TGCGCCAGCAGCCTCACTAGCGGGGGTTCCTACGAGCAGTACTTC
CASSLTSGGSYEQYF
>TRBD1|TRBJ2-5|-|TRBV19
TGTGCCAGTAGTGCCGGGACAGGGTTCTCGGAGACCCAGTACTTC
CASSAGTGFSETQYF
>-|TRBJ1-4|-|TRBV5-8
TGTGCCAGCAGTCAAAGAGGGAGGACGGGAGAAAAACTGTTTTTT
CASSQRGRTGEKLFF
>TRBD1|TRBJ1-3|-|TRBV5-1
TGCGCCAGCAGCTTGGAAAGGGACAGGGGGCGAAACACCATATATTTT
CASSLERDRGRNTIYF
>TRBD1|TRBJ1-1|few|TRBV6-5
TGTGCCAGCAGGTACGGGACAGGGGACGCAGCTTTCTTT
CASRYGTGDAAFF
>-|TRBJ1-5|-|TRBV6-6
TGTGCTGCCTCTAGGCCTCAGCATTTT
CAASRPQHF
>-|TRBJ1-2|-|TRBV5-1
TGCGCCAGCAGCTCACCCAGGCTTGGGGGGAACGAGAAATATAACTATGGCTACACCTTC
CASSSPRLGGNEKYNYGYTF
>-|TRBJ2-7|once|TRBV11-3
TGTGCCAGCAGCCCGGTGGGCGGGAACGAGCAGTACTTC
CASSPVGGNEQYF